This T cell receptor beta chain came from a study of identical twins. Overall study findings and caveats: In zero-insertion analyses, partial confounding could arise from invariant MAIT and iNKT cells.

On this clonotype: Its matching antigen is unknown.

cDNA carried unique molecular identifiers, and a universal primer site was added by template switching. TCRdb processed the 5' RACE reads anew with MiXCR; each CDR3 protein has one entry. Of about 660,000 distinct CDR3 sequences in the sample, 8.5% to 9.5% are singletons; the top ten hold 0.75% to 1%. CDR1 is PRHDT, CDR2 FYEKMQ, per germline (reference sequence). V lost 3 bases to trimming and J lost 2 bases, with 9 bases between them. There are 14 residues in the CDR3. This sample was shared with a second study, whose subject was yellow fever vaccine responses in identical twins.

The sequencing sample was made of PBMCs. The receptor comes from a young woman in good health. V is TRBV13 and J is TRBJ2-3; D not resolved. The CDR3 region is CASSLTQNTDTQYF. The CDR3 nucleotides read TGTGCCAGCAGCTTGACACAAAACACAGATACGCAGTATTTT.